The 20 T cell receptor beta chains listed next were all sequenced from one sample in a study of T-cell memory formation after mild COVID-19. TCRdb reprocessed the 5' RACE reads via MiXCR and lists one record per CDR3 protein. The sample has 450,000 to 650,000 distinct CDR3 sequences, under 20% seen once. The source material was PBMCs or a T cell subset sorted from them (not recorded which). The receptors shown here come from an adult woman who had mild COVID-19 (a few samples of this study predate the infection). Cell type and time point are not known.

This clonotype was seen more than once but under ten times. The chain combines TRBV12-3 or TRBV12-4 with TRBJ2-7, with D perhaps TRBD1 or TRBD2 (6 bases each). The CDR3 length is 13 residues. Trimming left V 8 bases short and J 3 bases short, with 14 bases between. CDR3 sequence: CASASGGNYEQYF. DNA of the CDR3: TGTGCCAGCGCCTCCGGGGGCAACTACGAGCAGTACTTC.

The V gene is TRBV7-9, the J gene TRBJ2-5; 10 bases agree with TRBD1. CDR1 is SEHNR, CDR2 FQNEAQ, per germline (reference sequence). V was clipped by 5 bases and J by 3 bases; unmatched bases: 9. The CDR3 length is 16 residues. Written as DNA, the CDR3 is TGTGCCAGCAGCCCTTGGAGGACAGGGGGAGAAGAGACCCAGTACTTC. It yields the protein CASSPWRTGGEETQYF.

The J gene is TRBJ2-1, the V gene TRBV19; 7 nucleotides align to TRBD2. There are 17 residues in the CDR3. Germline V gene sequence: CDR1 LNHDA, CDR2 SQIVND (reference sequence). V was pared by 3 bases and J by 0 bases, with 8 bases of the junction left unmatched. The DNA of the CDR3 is TGTGCCAGTAGTATCTCTAGCGGACCTAGCTCCTACAATGAGCAGTTCTTC. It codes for CASSISSGPSSYNEQFF. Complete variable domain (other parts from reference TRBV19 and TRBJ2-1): DGGITQSPKYLFRKEGQNVTLSCEQNLNHDAMYWYRQDPGQGLRLIYYSQIVNDFQKGDIAEGYSVSREKKESFPLTVTSAQKNPTAFYLCASSISSGPSSYNEQFFGPGTRLTVL.

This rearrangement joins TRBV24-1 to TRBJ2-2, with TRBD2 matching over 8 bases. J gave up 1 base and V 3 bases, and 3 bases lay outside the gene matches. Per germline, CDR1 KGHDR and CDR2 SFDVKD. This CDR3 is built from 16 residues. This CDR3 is CATSDPGLVNTGELFF. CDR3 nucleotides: TGTGCCACCAGTGATCCGGGACTAGTGAACACCGGGGAGCTGTTTTTT.

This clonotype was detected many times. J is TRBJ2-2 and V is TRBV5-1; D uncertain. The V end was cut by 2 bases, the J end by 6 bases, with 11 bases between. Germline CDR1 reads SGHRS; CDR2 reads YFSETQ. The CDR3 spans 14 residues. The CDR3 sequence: CASSLSGLAGELFF. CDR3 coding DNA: TGCGCCAGCAGCTTATCAGGTTTGGCCGGGGAGCTGTTTTTT.

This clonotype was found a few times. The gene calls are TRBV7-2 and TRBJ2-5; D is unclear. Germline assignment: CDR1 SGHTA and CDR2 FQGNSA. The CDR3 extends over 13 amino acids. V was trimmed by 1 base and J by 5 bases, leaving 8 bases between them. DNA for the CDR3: TGTGCCAGCAGCTTAGTTTCGCGGGAGACCCAGTACTTC. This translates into CASSLVSRETQYF. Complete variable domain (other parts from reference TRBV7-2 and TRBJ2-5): GAGVSQSPSNKVTEKGKDVELRCDPISGHTALYWYRQSLGQGLEFLIYFQGNSAPDKSGLPSDRFSAERTGGSVSTLTIQRTQQEDSAVYLCASSLVSRETQYFGPGTRLLVL.

CDR3 sequence: CSARDSTMDEQFF. CDR3 nucleotides: TGCAGTGCAAGGGACTCAACCATGGATGAGCAGTTCTTC. The chain links TRBV20-1 to TRBJ2-1; maybe TRBD2 (6 bases). With 6 bases removed from V and 8 bases from J, the gap between germline ends came to 17 bases. Germline CDR1 reads DFQATT; CDR2 reads SNEGSKA (reference sequence). The CDR3 loop spans 13 amino acids.

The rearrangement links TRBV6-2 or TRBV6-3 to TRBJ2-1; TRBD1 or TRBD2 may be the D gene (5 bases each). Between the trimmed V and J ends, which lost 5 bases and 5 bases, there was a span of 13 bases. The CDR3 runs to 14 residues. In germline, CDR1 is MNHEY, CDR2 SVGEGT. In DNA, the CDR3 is TGTGCCAGCAGTCAACCAGGGACCCACAATGAGCAGTTCTTC. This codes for CASSQPGTHNEQFF.

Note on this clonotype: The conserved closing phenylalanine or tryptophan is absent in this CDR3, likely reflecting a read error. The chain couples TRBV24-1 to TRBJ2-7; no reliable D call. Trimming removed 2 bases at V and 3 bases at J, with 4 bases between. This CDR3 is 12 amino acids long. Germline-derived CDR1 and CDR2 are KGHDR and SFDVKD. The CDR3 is CATSDSDYEQYL. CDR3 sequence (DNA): TGTGCCACCAGTGATTCCGACTACGAGCAGTACTTA.

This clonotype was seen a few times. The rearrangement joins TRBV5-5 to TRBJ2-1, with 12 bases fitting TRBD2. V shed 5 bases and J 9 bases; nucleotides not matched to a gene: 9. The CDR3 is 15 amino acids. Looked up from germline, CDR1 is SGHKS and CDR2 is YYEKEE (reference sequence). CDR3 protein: CASSRTSGTRVEQFF. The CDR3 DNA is TGTGCCAGCAGTAGGACTAGCGGGACAAGGGTTGAGCAGTTCTTC. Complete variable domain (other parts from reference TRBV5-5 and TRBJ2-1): DAGVTQSPTHLIKTRGQQVTLRCSPISGHKSVSWYQQVLGQGPQFIFQYYEKEERGRGNFPDRFSARQFPNYSSELNVNALLLGDSALYLCASSRTSGTRVEQFFGPGTRLTVL.

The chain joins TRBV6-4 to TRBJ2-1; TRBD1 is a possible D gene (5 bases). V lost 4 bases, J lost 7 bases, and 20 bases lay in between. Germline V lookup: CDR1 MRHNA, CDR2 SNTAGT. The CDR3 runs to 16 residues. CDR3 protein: CASSVSQESPPNEQFF. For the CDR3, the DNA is TGTGCCAGCAGTGTCTCACAGGAGTCTCCCCCAAATGAGCAGTTCTTC.

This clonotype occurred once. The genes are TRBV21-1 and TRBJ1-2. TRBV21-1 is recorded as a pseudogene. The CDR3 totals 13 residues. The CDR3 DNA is TGTGCCAGCAGCAAAGGGATCAACTATGGCTACACCTTC. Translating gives CASSKGINYGYTF.

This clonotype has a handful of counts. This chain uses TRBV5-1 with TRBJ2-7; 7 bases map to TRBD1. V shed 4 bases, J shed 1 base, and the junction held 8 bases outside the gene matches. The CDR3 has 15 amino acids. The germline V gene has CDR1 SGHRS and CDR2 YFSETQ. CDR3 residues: CASSPTGRASYEQYF. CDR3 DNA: TGCGCCAGCAGCCCGACAGGGCGGGCTTCCTACGAGCAGTACTTC.

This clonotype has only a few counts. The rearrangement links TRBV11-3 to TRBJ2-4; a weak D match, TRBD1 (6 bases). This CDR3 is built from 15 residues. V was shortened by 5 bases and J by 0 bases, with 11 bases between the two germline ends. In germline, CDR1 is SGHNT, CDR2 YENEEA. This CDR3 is CASSQRGIAKNIQYF. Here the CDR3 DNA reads TGTGCCAGCAGCCAAAGGGGGATAGCCAAAAACATTCAGTACTTC.

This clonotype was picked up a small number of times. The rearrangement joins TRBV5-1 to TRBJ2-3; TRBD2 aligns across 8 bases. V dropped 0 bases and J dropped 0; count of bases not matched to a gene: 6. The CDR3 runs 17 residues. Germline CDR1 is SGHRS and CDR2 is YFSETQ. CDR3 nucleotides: TGCGCCAGCAGCTTGGGGCCTAGCGGGTCTAGCACAGATACGCAGTATTTT. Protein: CASSLGPSGSSTDTQYF. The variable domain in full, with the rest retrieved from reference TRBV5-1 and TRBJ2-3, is KAGVTQTPRYLIKTRGQQVTLSCSPISGHRSVSWYQQTPGQGLQFLFEYFSETQRNKGNFPGRFSGRQFSNSRSEMNVSTLELGDSALYLCASSLGPSGSSTDTQYFGPGTRLTVL.

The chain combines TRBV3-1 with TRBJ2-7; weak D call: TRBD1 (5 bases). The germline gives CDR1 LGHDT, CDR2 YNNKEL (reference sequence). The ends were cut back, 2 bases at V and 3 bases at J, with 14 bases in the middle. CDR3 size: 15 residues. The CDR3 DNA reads TGTGCCAGCAGCCAACCTTCAAACCAGGGCTACGAGCAGTACTTC. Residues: CASSQPSNQGYEQYF.

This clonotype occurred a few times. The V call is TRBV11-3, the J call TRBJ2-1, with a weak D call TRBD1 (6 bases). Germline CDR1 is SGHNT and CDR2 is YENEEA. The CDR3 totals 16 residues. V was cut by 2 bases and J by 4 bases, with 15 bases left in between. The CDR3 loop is CASSLWTDHPYNEQFF. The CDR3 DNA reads TGTGCCAGCAGCTTATGGACAGACCACCCATACAATGAGCAGTTCTTC.

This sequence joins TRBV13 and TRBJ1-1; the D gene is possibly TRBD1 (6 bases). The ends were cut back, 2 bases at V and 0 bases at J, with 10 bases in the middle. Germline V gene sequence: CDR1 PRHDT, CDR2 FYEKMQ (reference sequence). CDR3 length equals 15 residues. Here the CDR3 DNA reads TGTGCCAGCAGCTTAATGGGACATATGAACACTGAAGCTTTCTTT. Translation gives CASSLMGHMNTEAFF.

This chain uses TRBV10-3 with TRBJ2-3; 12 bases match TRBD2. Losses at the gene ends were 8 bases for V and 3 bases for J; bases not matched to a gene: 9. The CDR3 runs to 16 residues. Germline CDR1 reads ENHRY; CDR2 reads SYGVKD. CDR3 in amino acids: CAIQGLAGPGTDTQYF. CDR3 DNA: TGTGCCATCCAGGGACTAGCGGGTCCCGGAACAGATACGCAGTATTTT.

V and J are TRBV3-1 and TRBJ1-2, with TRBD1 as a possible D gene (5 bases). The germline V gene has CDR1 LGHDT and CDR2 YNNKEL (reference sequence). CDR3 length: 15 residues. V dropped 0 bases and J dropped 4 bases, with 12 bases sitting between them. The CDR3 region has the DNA TGTGCCAGCAGCCAAGATCGCAGGGCCGTCTATGGCTACACCTTC. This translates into CASSQDRRAVYGYTF.